This T cell receptor (beta chain) was captured by sequencing in a study of shared clonotypes between healthy human individuals. Study summary: Per donor, CD8 memory used one plate, CD8 naive used two, CD4 memory used three and CD4 naive used three. General study points: Non-shared clonotypes were found to have lower generation probabilities than the clonotypes that were shared by all four of the sorted-subset donors.

Comment on this clone: Antigen specificity is unknown.

Germline V gene sequence: CDR1 MDHEN, CDR2 SYDVKM. The ends were cut back, 5 bases at V and 8 bases at J, with 21 bases in the middle. The CDR3 is 15 residues long. Some clones are missing from TCRdb's copy, which holds only in-frame ones; the method was immunoSEQ multiplex PCR. The table lists some 2 million clones, 85% to 95% of them singletons. V and J are TRBV28 and TRBJ1-2; a weak D match, TRBD1 (6 bases). This clonotype originated in a man aged 18 to 30 in good health. The sample taken for sequencing was naive CD4+ T cells sorted from blood. As for subset: CD45RA+ positively selected. This CDR3 reads CASSPQGIQLLGYTF. DNA of the CDR3: TGTGCCAGCAGTCCCCAGGGGATACAGCTGTTGGGCTACACCTTC.